These 9 T cell receptor beta chains came from one sample sequenced in a study of blood T cell repertoires in COVID-19. Using immunoSEQ multiplex PCR, the repertoire was profiled, and TCRdb retains in-frame clones only, with some absent. The data contain 200,000 to 250,000 clones, roughly four fifths of them singletons. Sequenced input: peripheral blood. The origin of the receptors is a woman aged 45 to 65 with acute or convalescent COVID-19.

The rearrangement joins TRBV27 to TRBJ2-3, with a possible D match to TRBD2 (5 bases). The CDR3 spans 15 residues. Germline assignment: CDR1 MNHEY and CDR2 SMNVEV (reference sequence). Trimming removed 8 bases at V and 5 bases at J, with 20 bases between. Written as DNA, the CDR3 is TGTGCCAGCCAAGACCCCCTGGGAGCAGGAGATACGCAGTATTTT. Protein sequence: CASQDPLGAGDTQYF.

The chain's CDR3 is CASSLRQDSTGELFF. The CDR3 DNA reads as TGCGCCAGCAGCTTGAGACAGGACAGCACCGGGGAGCTGTTTTTT. The chain uses TRBV5-1 and TRBJ2-2; possible D gene TRBD1, 6 bases. Deletions cut 1 base from V and 4 bases from J, with 11 bases between. This CDR3 has 15 residues. Germline assignment: CDR1 SGHRS and CDR2 YFSETQ.

This clone was detected only a few times. The chain uses TRBV2 and TRBJ2-3; a possible D gene is TRBD1 (5 bases). The CDR3 is 13 amino acids. V was clipped by 6 bases and J by 5 bases, with 12 bases between them. Germline CDR1 SNHLY, CDR2 FYNNEI. The CDR3 DNA is TGTGCCAGCAGAAACCAGGGTGTAGATACGCAGTATTTT. Residues: CASRNQGVDTQYF. Using reference TRBV2 and TRBJ2-3 for the parts outside the CDR3, the full variable domain is EPEVTQTPSHQVTQMGQEVILRCVPISNHLYFYWYRQILGQKVEFLVSFYNNEISEKSEIFDDQFSVERPDGSNFTLKIRSTKLEDSAMYFCASRNQGVDTQYFGPGTRLTVL.

The chain links TRBV6-5 to TRBJ2-1, with 10 bases matching TRBD1. CDR3 length: 14 amino acids. The germline V gene encodes CDR1 MNHEY and CDR2 SVGAGI. V was pared by 6 bases and J by 7 bases, with 6 bases of the junction left unmatched. CDR3 in amino acids: CASSGQGVRNEQFF. The DNA of the CDR3 is TGTGCCAGCAGCGGACAGGGGGTACGGAATGAGCAGTTCTTC.

V usage is TRBV29-1 and J usage is TRBJ2-2, with TRBD2 matching 9 bases. This CDR3 has 13 residues. Trimming at V came to 7 bases and at J to 7 bases, leaving 7 bases not matched to a gene. Germline V gene data show CDR1 as SQVTM and CDR2 as ANQGSEA. The CDR3, as DNA: TGCAGCGCCATTAGCGGGGGAGGCGGGGAGCTGTTTTTT. This sequence encodes CSAISGGGGELFF.

The chain couples TRBV30 to TRBJ2-4; TRBD1 matches at 8 bases. The CDR3 extends over 17 amino acids. The germline CDR1 and CDR2 sequences are GTSNPN and SVGIG (reference sequence). J was trimmed by 4 bases and V by 2 bases; bases with no gene match: 13. This CDR3 reads CAWSPLPTRQGKNIQYF. CDR3 sequence (DNA): TGTGCCTGGAGTCCGCTCCCTACTCGACAGGGGAAAAACATTCAGTACTTC.

V gene TRBV30 combines with J gene TRBJ1-6; D unresolved. Trimming took 3 bases from V and 0 from J, leaving 12 bases between them. Germline V gene sequence: CDR1 GTSNPN, CDR2 SVGIG (reference sequence). The CDR3 sequence is 16 residues long. CDR3 sequence: CAWRSQAYSYNSPLHF. CDR3 nucleotides: TGTGCCTGGAGATCGCAGGCCTACTCCTATAATTCACCCCTCCACTTT.

The chain carries TRBV7-2 and TRBJ2-1, with 13 bases aligning to TRBD2. Per the germline V gene, CDR1 is SGHTA and CDR2 is FQGNSA. V lost 3 bases, J lost 3 bases, and 2 bases stayed unmatched. The CDR3 has 16 residues. The CDR3 loop is CASSFWTSGGYNEQFF. In DNA, the CDR3 is TGTGCCAGCAGCTTTTGGACTAGCGGGGGCTACAATGAGCAGTTCTTC.

The chain recombines TRBV19 with TRBJ1-2; D gene unclear. Deletions cut 5 bases from V and 4 bases from J, with 11 bases between. The CDR3 loop spans 13 amino acids. The germline V gene encodes CDR1 LNHDA and CDR2 SQIVND (reference sequence). CDR3 residues: CASSLRQLYGYTF. CDR3 DNA sequence: TGTGCCAGTAGTCTCAGACAACTCTATGGCTACACCTTC.